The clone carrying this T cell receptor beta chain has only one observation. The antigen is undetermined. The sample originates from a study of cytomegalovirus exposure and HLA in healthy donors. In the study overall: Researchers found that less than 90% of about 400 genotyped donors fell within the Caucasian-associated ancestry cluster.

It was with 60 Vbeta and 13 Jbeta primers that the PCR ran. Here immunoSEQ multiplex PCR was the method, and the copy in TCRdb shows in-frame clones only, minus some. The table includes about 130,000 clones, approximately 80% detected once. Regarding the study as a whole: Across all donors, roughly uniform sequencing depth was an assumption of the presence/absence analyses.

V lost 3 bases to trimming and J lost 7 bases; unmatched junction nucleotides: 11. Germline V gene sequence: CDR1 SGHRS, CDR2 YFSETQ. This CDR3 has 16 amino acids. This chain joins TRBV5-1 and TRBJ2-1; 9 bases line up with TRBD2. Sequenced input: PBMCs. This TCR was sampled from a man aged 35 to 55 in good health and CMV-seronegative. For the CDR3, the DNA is TGCGCCAGCAGCTCTGGCGGGGGGGCGGTTCAGAATGAGCAGTTCTTC. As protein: CASSSGGGAVQNEQFF.